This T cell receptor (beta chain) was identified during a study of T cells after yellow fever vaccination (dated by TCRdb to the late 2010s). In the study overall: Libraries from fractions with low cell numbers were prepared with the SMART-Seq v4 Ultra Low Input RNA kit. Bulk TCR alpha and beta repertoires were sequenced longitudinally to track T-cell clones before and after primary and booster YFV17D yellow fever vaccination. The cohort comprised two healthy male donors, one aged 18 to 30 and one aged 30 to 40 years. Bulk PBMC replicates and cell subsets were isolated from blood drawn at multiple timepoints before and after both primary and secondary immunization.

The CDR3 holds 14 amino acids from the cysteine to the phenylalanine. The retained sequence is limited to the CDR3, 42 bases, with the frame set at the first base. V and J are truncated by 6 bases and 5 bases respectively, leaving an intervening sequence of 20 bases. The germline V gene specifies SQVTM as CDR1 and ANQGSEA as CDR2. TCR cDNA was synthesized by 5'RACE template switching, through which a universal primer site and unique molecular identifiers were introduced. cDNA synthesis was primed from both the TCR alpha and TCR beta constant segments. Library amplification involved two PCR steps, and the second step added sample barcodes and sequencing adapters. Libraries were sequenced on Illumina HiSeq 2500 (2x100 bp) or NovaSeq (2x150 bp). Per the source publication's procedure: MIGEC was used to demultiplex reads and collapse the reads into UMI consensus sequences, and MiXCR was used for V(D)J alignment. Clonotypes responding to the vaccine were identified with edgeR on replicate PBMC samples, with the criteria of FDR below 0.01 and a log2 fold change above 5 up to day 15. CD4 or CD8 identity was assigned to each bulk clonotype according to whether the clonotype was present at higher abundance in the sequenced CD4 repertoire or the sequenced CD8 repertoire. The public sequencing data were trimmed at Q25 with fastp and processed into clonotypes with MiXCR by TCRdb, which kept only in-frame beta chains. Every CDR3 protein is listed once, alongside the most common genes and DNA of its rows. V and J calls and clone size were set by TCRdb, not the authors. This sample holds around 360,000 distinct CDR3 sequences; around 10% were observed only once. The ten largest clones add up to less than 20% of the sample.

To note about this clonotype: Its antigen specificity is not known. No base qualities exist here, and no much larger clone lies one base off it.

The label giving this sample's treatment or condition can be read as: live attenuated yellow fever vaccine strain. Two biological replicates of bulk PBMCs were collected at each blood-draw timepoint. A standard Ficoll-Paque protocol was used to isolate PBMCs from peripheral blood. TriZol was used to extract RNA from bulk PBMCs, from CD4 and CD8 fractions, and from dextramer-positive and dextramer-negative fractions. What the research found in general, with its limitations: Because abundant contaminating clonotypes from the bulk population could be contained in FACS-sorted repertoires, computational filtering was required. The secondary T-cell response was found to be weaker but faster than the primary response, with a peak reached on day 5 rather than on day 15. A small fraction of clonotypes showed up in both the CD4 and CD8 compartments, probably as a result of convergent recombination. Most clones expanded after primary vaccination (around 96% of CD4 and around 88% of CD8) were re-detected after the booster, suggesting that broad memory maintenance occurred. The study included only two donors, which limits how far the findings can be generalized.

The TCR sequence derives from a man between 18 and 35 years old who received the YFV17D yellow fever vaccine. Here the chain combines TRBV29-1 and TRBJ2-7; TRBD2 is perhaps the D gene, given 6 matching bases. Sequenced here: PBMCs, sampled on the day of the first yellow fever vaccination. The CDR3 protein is CSVGEAGHGDEQYF. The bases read TGCAGCGTCGGGGAGGCGGGCCATGGGGACGAGCAGTACTTC.